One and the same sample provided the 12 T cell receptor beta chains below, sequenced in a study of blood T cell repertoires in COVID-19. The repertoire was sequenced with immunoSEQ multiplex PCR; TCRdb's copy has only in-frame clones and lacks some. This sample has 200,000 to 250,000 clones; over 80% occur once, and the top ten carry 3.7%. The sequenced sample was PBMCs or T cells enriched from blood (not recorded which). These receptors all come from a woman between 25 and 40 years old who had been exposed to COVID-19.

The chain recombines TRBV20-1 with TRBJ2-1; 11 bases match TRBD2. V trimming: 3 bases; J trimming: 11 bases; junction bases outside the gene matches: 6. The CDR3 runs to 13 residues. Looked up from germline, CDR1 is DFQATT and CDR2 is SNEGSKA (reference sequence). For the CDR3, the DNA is TGCAGTGCTAGTCCGGGACTAGCGGCTAAGCAGTTCTTC. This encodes CSASPGLAAKQFF.

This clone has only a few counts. This CDR3 is CASSDNTMNTEAFF. The CDR3 coding sequence is TGTGCCAGCAGTGACAACACCATGAACACTGAAGCTTTCTTT. The chain has TRBV6-1 and TRBJ1-1; D gene unclear. V lost 3 bases, J lost 0 bases, and 8 bases lay in between. The CDR3 is 14 amino acids. The germline V gene has CDR1 MNHNS and CDR2 SASEGT.

Written as DNA, the CDR3 is TGTGCCAGCAGCGTAGGGTCCCTCGGGGAAAAACTGTTTTTT. It specifies CASSVGSLGEKLFF. The chain carries TRBV9 and TRBJ1-4, with D uncertain. This CDR3 is built from 14 residues. Germline loops: CDR1 SGDLS, CDR2 YYNGEE. Trimming stripped 0 bases from V and 8 bases from J, with 11 bases between. The full variable domain, completed using reference TRBV9 and TRBJ1-4, is DSGVTQTPKHLITATGQRVTLRCSPRSGDLSVYWYQQSLDQGLQFLIQYYNGEERAKGNILERFSAQQFPDLHSELNLSSLELGDSALYFCASSVGSLGEKLFFGSGTQLSVL.

The CDR3 bases are TGCGCCAGCAGCCGAGCAGGTGGCTACACCTTC. Amino acid sequence: CASSRAGGYTF. The genes are TRBV4-1 and TRBJ1-2; D remains unclear. This CDR3 spans 11 amino acids. From germline, CDR1 is MGHRA and CDR2 YSYEKL. The germline V and J ends were trimmed by 4 bases and 7 bases, with 7 bases remaining between them.

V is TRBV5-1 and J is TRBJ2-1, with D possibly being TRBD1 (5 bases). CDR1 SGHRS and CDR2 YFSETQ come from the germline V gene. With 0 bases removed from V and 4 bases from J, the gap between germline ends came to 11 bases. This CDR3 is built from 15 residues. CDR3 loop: CASSLEQGGYNEQFF. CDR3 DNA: TGCGCCAGCAGCTTGGAGCAGGGTGGATACAATGAGCAGTTCTTC.

CDR3 sequence (DNA): TGTGCCAGCAGTGTCCCTGGACAGACCTATGGCTACACCTTC. Its translation is CASSVPGQTYGYTF. V usage is TRBV25-1 and J usage is TRBJ1-2; perhaps TRBD1 as D (6 bases). Per the germline V gene, CDR1 is MGHDK and CDR2 is SYGVNS. The CDR3 runs to 14 residues. Trimming stripped 4 bases from V and 4 bases from J, with 13 bases between.

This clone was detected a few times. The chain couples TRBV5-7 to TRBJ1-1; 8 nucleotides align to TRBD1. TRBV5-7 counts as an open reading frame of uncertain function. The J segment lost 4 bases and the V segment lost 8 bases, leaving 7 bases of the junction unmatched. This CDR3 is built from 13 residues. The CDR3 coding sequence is TGTGCCAGAGTGCAGGGGGCAGGCACTGAAGCTTTCTTT. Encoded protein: CARVQGAGTEAFF.

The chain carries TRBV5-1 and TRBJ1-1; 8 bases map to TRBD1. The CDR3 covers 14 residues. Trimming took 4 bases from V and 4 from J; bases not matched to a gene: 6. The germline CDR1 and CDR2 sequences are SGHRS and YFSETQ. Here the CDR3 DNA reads TGCGCCAGCAGCATTACAGGGGGAGGCACTGAAGCTTTCTTT. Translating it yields CASSITGGGTEAFF.

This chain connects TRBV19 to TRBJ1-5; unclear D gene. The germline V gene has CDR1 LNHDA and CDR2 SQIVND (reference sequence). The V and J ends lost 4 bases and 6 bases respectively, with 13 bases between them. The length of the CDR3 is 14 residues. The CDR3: CASSTRPPTQPQHF. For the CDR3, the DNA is TGTGCCAGTAGTACCAGGCCCCCTACTCAGCCCCAGCATTTT.

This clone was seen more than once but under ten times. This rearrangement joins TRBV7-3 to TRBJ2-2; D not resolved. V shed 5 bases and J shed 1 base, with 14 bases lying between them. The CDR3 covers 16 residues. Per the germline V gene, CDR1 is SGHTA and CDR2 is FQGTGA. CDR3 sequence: CASSPQSFGNTGELFF. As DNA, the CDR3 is TGTGCCAGCAGCCCACAGTCCTTCGGGAACACCGGGGAGCTGTTTTTT.

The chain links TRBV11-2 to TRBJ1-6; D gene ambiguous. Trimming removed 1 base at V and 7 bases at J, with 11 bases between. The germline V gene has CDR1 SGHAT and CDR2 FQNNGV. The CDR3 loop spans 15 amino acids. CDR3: CASSLAGVENSPLHF. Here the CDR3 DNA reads TGTGCCAGCAGCTTAGCCGGGGTAGAGAATTCACCCCTCCACTTT.

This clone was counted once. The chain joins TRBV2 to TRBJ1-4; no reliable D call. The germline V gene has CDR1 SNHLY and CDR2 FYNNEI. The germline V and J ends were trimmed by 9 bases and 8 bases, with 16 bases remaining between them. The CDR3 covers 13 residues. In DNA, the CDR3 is TGTGCCAGTGGAGGGATGGGAAGGGAAAAACTGTTTTTT. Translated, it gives CASGGMGREKLFF.